The following is a T cell receptor beta chain sequence with its context. Its matching antigen is unknown. Primers: 60 Vbeta forward and 13 Jbeta reverse. Some clones are missing from TCRdb's copy, which holds only in-frame ones; the method was immunoSEQ multiplex PCR. The repertoire holds roughly 120,000 clones, 65% to 80% seen once, with around 5.5% in the top ten. This sample is drawn from a study of cytomegalovirus exposure and HLA in healthy donors. Study results and limitations: In all likelihood, a cluster of highly shared sequence variants was a sequencing artifact. Three chains linked to CMV were shown in vitro to be specific for CMV antigens.

This TCR was sampled from a young man in good health and CMV-seropositive. The sequenced sample was PBMCs.

The chain's CDR3 is CASIKQGGVNQPQHF. In DNA, the CDR3 is TGTGCCAGCATCAAACAGGGTGGGGTCAATCAGCCCCAGCATTTT. The chain is built from TRBV6-6 and TRBJ1-5; TRBD1 might be the D (6 bases). Germline assignment: CDR1 MNHNY and CDR2 SVGAGI (reference sequence). V was pared by 7 bases and J by 3 bases, with 16 bases between. This CDR3 spans 15 amino acids.